This TCR beta chain came from a study of beta chain features in type 1 diabetes. Whole-study results and caveats: Amplification by PCR could prefer shorter templates, with the same effect in patients and controls. VDJ junctions from type 1 diabetes patients carried fewer insertions and larger deletions. In all four CD4+ subsets, TCRB CDR3 length was significantly, moderately reduced in type 1 diabetes.

The isolated RNA, all of it, was reverse transcribed, so expressed TCRB transcripts were what got sequenced. Sequenced by immunoSEQ multiplex PCR; TCRdb stores in-frame clones only, minus some. The sample has just over 450,000 clones, approximately 28% seen once. This clone was picked up a small number of times. Its antigen is not known. Specimen: naive CD4+ T cells from blood. This receptor was identified in a man between 18 and 29 years old in good health.

The CDR3 bases are TGTGCCAGCAGCCCAGATAGGGGCCGCAGGACAGATACGCAGTATTTT. This encodes CASSPDRGRRTDTQYF. V and J are TRBV7-3 and TRBJ2-3, with D possibly TRBD1 on 5 matching bases. Trimming cost V 5 bases and J 3 bases, with 18 bases left between them. Germline-derived CDR1 and CDR2 are SGHTA and FQGTGA. This CDR3 is built from 16 residues.